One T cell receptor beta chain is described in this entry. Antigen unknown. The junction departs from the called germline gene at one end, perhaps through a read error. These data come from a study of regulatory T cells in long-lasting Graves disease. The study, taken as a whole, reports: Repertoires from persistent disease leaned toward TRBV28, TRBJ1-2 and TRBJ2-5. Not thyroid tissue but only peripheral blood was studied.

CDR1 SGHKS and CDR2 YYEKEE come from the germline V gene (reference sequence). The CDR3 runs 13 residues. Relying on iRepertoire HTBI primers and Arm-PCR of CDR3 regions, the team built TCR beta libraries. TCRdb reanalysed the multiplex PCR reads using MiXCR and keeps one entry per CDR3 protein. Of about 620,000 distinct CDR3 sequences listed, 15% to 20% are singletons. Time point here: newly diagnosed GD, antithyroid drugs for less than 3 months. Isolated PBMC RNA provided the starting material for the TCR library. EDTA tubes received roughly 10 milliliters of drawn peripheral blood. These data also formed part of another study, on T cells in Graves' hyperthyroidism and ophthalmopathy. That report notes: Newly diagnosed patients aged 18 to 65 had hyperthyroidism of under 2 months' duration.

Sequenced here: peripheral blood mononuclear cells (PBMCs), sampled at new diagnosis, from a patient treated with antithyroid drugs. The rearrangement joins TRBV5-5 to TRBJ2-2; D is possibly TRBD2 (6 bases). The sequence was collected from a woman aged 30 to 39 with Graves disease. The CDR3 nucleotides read TGTGCCGGCAGCCCCCGGGGGACCGGGGAGCTGTTTTTT. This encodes CAGSPRGTGELFF. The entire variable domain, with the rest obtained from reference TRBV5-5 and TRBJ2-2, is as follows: DAGVTQSPTHLIKTRGQQVTLRCSPISGHKSVSWYQQVLGQGPQFIFQYYEKEERGRGNFPDRFSARQFPNYSSELNVNALLLGDSALYLCAGSPRGTGELFFGEGSRLTVL.